Listed below are T cell receptor beta chains from one sample, sequenced in a study of blood T cell repertoires in COVID-19. The data were produced by immunoSEQ multiplex PCR, yet TCRdb's version contains in-frame clones alone and is incomplete. The sample lists about 270,000 clones; about four fifths were seen once. Sequenced sample: peripheral blood. The receptor source for this set is a woman between 18 and 29 years old with acute or convalescent COVID-19. Both conserved end residues are part of each CDR3. A D gene is named only where the DNA matches it firmly. Clone sizes are given selectively: once, few, many, or a class where the clone is expanded.

V	D	length	J	size	CDR3	DNA
TRBV7-2	TRBD2	15	TRBJ2-7	-	CASSSGGDLSYEQYF	TGTGCCAGCAGCTCTGGGGGGGATCTCTCCTACGAGCAGTACTTC
TRBV27	-	14	TRBJ2-3	-	CASSPLGDPDTQYF	TGTGCCAGCAGTCCACTCGGGGATCCAGATACGCAGTATTTT
TRBV28	-	18	TRBJ1-5	-	CASSLFGWPTNSNQPQHF	TGTGCCAGCAGTTTATTCGGCTGGCCAACTAATAGCAATCAGCCCCAGCATTTT
TRBV4-1	-	16	TRBJ2-1	once	CASSQDSGYMYNEQFF	TGCGCCAGCAGCCAAGATTCAGGGTATATGTACAATGAGCAGTTCTTC
TRBV6-2/TRBV6-3	-	14	TRBJ1-1	-	CASSYLVQNTEAFF	TGTGCCAGCAGTTACCTGGTACAGAACACTGAAGCTTTCTTT
TRBV7-2	TRBD2	15	TRBJ2-1	few	CASRPTSGSSNEQFF	TGTGCCAGCAGGCCGACTAGCGGGAGTTCCAATGAGCAGTTCTTC
TRBV6-5	TRBD1	15	TRBJ2-7	-	CATSDPGQGVSEQYF	TGTGCCACCTCCGACCCGGGACAGGGGGTCTCCGAGCAGTACTTC
TRBV7-2	TRBD2	17	TRBJ2-7	-	CASSYDLGGGRLGEQYF	TGTGCCAGCAGCTACGACCTGGGGGGCGGGAGGCTCGGGGAGCAGTACTTC
TRBV28	TRBD1	15	TRBJ1-1	-	CASSFPQTGVGEAFF	TGTGCCAGCAGTTTCCCCCAGACAGGGGTCGGTGAAGCTTTCTTT
TRBV2	-	13	TRBJ2-1	-	CASSEAGVFEQFF	TGTGCCAGCAGTGAAGCGGGAGTATTTGAGCAGTTCTTC
TRBV11-2	TRBD1	13	TRBJ1-2	once	CASSSDRGSGYTF	TGTGCCAGCAGCTCCGACAGGGGATCTGGCTACACCTTC
TRBV7-2	-	13	TRBJ2-2	once	CASRGANTGELFF	TGTGCCAGCAGGGGAGCTAACACCGGGGAGCTGTTTTTT
TRBV6-5	TRBD1	13	TRBJ1-2	-	CASRVQGAGGYTF	TGTGCCAGCAGGGTTCAGGGGGCTGGAGGCTACACCTTC
TRBV19	-	21	TRBJ2-2	-	CASSIDLMGTSLSLNTGELFF	TGTGCCAGTAGTATAGATCTCATGGGAACTAGCCTGAGCTTGAACACCGGGGAGCTGTTTTTT
TRBV10-2	-	15	TRBJ1-5	-	CASSDWASSNQPQHF	TGCGCCAGCAGTGATTGGGCATCGAGCAATCAGCCCCAGCATTTT
TRBV7-2	-	16	TRBJ2-1	-	CASSPREGGSYNEQFF	TGTGCCAGCAGCCCCCGTGAAGGGGGCTCCTACAATGAGCAGTTCTTC
TRBV7-2	-	15	TRBJ1-2	-	CASSLGPQNNYGYTF	TGTGCCAGCAGCTTAGGGCCACAGAATAACTATGGCTACACCTTC
TRBV5-1	-	16	TRBJ2-7	-	CASSLSGQTGTYEQYF	TGCGCCAGCAGCTTAAGCGGCCAGACTGGGACCTACGAGCAGTACTTC
TRBV28	-	11	TRBJ1-1	-	CASSLSGVAFF	TGTGCCAGCAGTTTATCAGGGGTCGCTTTCTTT
TRBV29-1	-	14	TRBJ1-1	-	CSAFSRGLNTEAFF	TGCAGCGCCTTTAGTCGGGGTTTGAACACTGAAGCTTTCTTT
TRBV18	-	14	TRBJ2-7	-	CASSPIRDSYEQYF	TGTGCCAGCTCACCGATACGGGACTCCTACGAGCAGTACTTC
TRBV7-9	TRBD1	14	TRBJ1-1	-	CASSSLTGGAEAFF	TGTGCCAGCAGCTCCCTTACAGGGGGGGCTGAAGCTTTCTTT
TRBV3-1/TRBV3-2	-	17	TRBJ1-1	-	CASSHGHASTYNTEAFF	TGTGCCAGCAGCCACGGTCACGCTTCCACCTATAACACTGAAGCTTTCTTT
TRBV19	TRBD2	15	TRBJ2-2	few	CASRGLAGDTGELFF	TGTGCCAGTAGGGGACTAGCGGGAGATACCGGGGAGCTGTTTTTT
TRBV10-3	TRBD1	13	TRBJ2-5	few	CAISRQGQETQYF	TGTGCCATCAGCCGACAGGGGCAAGAGACCCAGTACTTC
TRBV7-2	-	14	TRBJ2-2	-	CASRSTVNTGELFF	TGTGCCAGCAGATCGACAGTGAACACCGGGGAGCTGTTTTTT
TRBV4-3	TRBD1	13	TRBJ2-7	-	CASSQYRGYEQYF	TGCGCCAGCAGCCAGTACAGGGGCTACGAGCAGTACTTC
TRBV5-1	TRBD1	15	TRBJ1-2	-	CASSFSGGQDAGYTF	TGCGCCAGCAGCTTCTCCGGGGGACAGGACGCTGGCTACACCTTC
TRBV4-3	TRBD1	15	TRBJ1-6	-	CASRLDRALISPLHF	TGCGCCAGCAGATTAGACAGGGCCTTAATATCACCCCTCCACTTT
TRBV5-4	TRBD2	19	TRBJ2-1	-	CASSLGLAGGVSSYNEQFF	TGTGCCAGCAGCTTGGGGCTAGCGGGAGGGGTCAGCTCCTACAATGAGCAGTTCTTC
TRBV6-2/TRBV6-3	TRBD2	18	TRBJ2-4	-	CASSNGLAGGLGKNIQYF	TGTGCCAGCAGCAATGGACTAGCGGGAGGTCTAGGCAAAAACATTCAGTACTTC
TRBV24-1	-	16	TRBJ2-2	-	CATSDWGTERTGELFF	TGTGCCACCAGTGATTGGGGGACTGAGAGGACCGGGGAGCTGTTTTTT
TRBV7-2	TRBD2	14	TRBJ2-1	-	CASSLVAGGNEQFF	TGTGCCAGCAGCTTAGTAGCGGGAGGGAATGAGCAGTTCTTC
TRBV6-5	-	14	TRBJ1-5	-	CAIARQVINQPQHF	TGTGCCATCGCTCGACAGGTTATCAATCAGCCCCAGCATTTT
TRBV11-2	TRBD1	17	TRBJ1-1	-	CASSYRGQGWLGTEAFF	TGTGCCAGCAGCTACCGAGGACAGGGTTGGTTAGGCACTGAAGCTTTCTTT
TRBV19	TRBD1	14	TRBJ1-5	-	CASSIWGQPHVRHF	TGTGCCAGTAGTATATGGGGACAGCCCCATGTAAGGCATTTT
TRBV18	-	17	TRBJ2-5	-	CASSPDGGEKYQETQYF	TGTGCCAGCTCACCCGACGGAGGGGAAAAGTACCAAGAGACCCAGTACTTC
TRBV6-2/TRBV6-3	-	12	TRBJ1-5	-	CASSSEGTPQHF	TGTGCCAGCAGTTCAGAGGGTACGCCCCAGCATTTT
TRBV13	TRBD2	17	TRBJ2-1	-	CASSLVGLAGVDNEQFF	TGTGCCAGCAGCTTAGTAGGACTAGCGGGAGTTGACAATGAGCAGTTCTTC
TRBV27	-	14	TRBJ1-5	-	CASSSGNSNQPQHF	TGTGCCAGCAGTTCAGGTAATAGCAATCAGCCCCAGCATTTT
TRBV21-1	-	16	TRBJ2-1	-	CASSKAPGKDYNEQFF	TGTGCCAGCAGCAAAGCACCAGGGAAGGACTACAATGAGCAGTTCTTC
TRBV5-5	-	12	TRBJ1-4	-	CASSPDWEKLFF	TGTGCCAGCAGCCCTGACTGGGAAAAACTGTTTTTT
TRBV27	TRBD2	14	TRBJ2-7	-	CASSSLADPYEQYF	TGTGCCAGCTCATCACTAGCGGATCCCTACGAGCAGTACTTC
TRBV19	-	17	TRBJ1-2	-	CASSIAGAADRYYGYTF	TGTGCCAGTAGTATAGCTGGCGCGGCGGATAGGTACTATGGCTACACCTTC
TRBV28	-	16	TRBJ2-1	-	CASSLSQRARDCEQFF	TGTGCCAGCAGTTTATCTCAGCGGGCAAGGGATTGTGAGCAGTTCTTC
TRBV19	-	13	TRBJ2-1	-	CASSIPPFREQFF	TGTGCCAGTAGTATCCCCCCGTTTCGTGAGCAGTTCTTC
TRBV20-1	-	13	TRBJ2-5	-	CSASDQLQETQYF	TGCAGTGCTAGTGACCAACTCCAAGAGACCCAGTACTTC
TRBV19	-	11	TRBJ2-3	-	CASRLADTQYF	TGTGCCAGCCGACTAGCAGATACGCAGTATTTT
TRBV5-1	TRBD1	13	TRBJ1-1	-	CASSLGQGVEAFF	TGCGCCAGCAGCTTGGGACAGGGGGTTGAAGCTTTCTTT
TRBV18	TRBD1	14	TRBJ2-7	-	CASSQGQGADEQYF	TGTGCCAGCTCACAAGGACAGGGGGCAGACGAGCAGTACTTC
TRBV9	TRBD1	15	TRBJ2-7	few	CASSEGQGSTYEQYF	TGTGCCAGCAGCGAGGGACAGGGGAGTACCTACGAGCAGTACTTC
TRBV19	TRBD1	13	TRBJ1-2	-	CASSGDRSGGYTF	TGTGCCAGTAGTGGGGACAGGTCAGGCGGCTACACCTTC
TRBV13	TRBD1	16	TRBJ1-1	-	CASSLAWTGMNTEAFF	TGTGCCAGCAGCTTAGCGTGGACAGGGATGAACACTGAAGCTTTCTTT
TRBV29-1	TRBD1	13	TRBJ1-1	-	CSVEGTGGTEAFF	TGCAGCGTTGAAGGGACAGGTGGGACTGAAGCTTTCTTT